This entry concerns a single T cell receptor (delta chain). Its recognized antigen is unknown. With a far larger clone one base away, a read error is the likely cause. Other DNA sequences in this sample translate to the same CDR3. The data originate from a study of gamma-delta chains in newborns, infants, children (dated by TCRdb to the late 2010s). Context from the whole study: According to the study title, microbial exposure causes polyclonal expansion of innate gammadelta T cells right after birth. The study examined the way microbial exposure affected innate gammadelta T cell populations in human newborns right after birth.

Sequenced using an Illumina MiSeq. Via CATT, TCRdb reprocessed the public reads, and rows with identical DNA were then joined. The sample contains 6,000 to 7,000 delta-chain clones, 1.9% of them found a single time. The ten largest clones take up 10% to 15% of the sample. This receptor was taken from a child who was a newborn, infant or young child, either healthy, febrile or measles-vaccinated (not recorded which). The specimen was blood.

At the DNA level, the sequence is TGTGCCTGTGACACTGCTGGGGGAAGCTCCTGGGACACCCGACAGATGTTTTTC. The encoded protein is CACDTAGGSSWDTRQMFF. Rearrangement joined TRDV2 to TRDJ3; the central 8 bases match TRDD3. CDR3 length: 18 amino acids, cysteine to phenylalanine. The CDR3 DNA has 54 bases and is translated from base 1. The germline V gene gives CDR1 as GEAIGNYY and CDR2 as EKD. At the junction V is shortened by 1 base and J by 0 bases; bases outside the gene matches: 4.